This TCR beta chain was captured by sequencing in a study of tumor-infiltrating lymphocytes in primary liver carcinoma. Looking at the study overall: Sequencing of the samples generated roughly 3.65 to 7.5 million productive TCRbeta reads, with similar yields across tissue types.

Synthesis of TCR beta cDNA was carried out from 500 ng total RNA with a constant-region primer. Each TCR beta library was derived from three nested multiplex PCR rounds that employed slightly modified ARM-PCR. TCRdb ran MiXCR on the multiplex PCR reads and lists one entry per CDR3 protein. The sample records about 78,000 distinct CDR3 sequences, around 75% being singletons. A single count supports this clonotype. RNA and DNA were co-extracted from about 20-30 mg of unsorted bulk tissue. All patients had surgically resected primary liver carcinoma. Sequences were obtained from liver tumor tissue from sampling region 4. Subset meaning: tumor region T4, right-lateral pole. The TCR originated in a woman aged 60-75 years with primary liver carcinoma and hepatitis B virus infection.

CDR3 loop: CSVGDRVAWELFF. In DNA, the CDR3 is TGCAGCGTTGGAGATAGGGTGGCCTGGGAGCTGTTTTTT. The chain combines TRBV29-1 with TRBJ2-2; unclear D gene. This CDR3 contains 13 residues. The germline V gene encodes CDR1 SQVTM and CDR2 ANQGSEA. Trimming removed 4 bases from V and 9 bases from J, with 15 bases in between.